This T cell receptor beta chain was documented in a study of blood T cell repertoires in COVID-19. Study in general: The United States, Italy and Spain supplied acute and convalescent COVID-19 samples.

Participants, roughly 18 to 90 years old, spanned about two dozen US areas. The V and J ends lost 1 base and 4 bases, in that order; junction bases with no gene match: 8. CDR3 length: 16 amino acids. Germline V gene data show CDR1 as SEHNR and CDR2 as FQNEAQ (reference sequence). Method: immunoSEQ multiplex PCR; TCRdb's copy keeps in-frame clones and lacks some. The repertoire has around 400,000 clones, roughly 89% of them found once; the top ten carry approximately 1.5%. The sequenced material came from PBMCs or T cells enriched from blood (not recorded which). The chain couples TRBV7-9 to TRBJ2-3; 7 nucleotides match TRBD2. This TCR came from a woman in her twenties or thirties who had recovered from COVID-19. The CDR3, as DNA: TGTGCCAGCAGCTTAGAGGGATTGACTAGCCCAGATACGCAGTATTTT. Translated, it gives CASSLEGLTSPDTQYF.